The clone carrying this TCR beta chain has a count of ten or more. The data belong to a study of early T cells in non-severe SARS-CoV-2 infection. V lost 6 bases and J lost 3, with 9 bases in between. This CDR3 is built from 12 residues. Per germline, CDR1 MNHNY and CDR2 SVGAGI (reference sequence). TCRdb used MiXCR to reprocess the 5' RACE reads, holding one entry per CDR3 protein. The top ten clones hold around 3% of a sample with 98,000 or so distinct CDR3 sequences, 9% to 13% of them seen once. The chain joins TRBV6-6 to TRBJ2-7; either TRBD1 or TRBD2 may fit D (5 bases each). The sample comprised whole blood. The sequence derives from an adult who was a healthcare worker with PCR-confirmed SARS-CoV-2 infection or an uninfected control (not recorded which). The DNA of the CDR3 is TGTGCCAGCAGGTCGGGGCTCTACGAGCAGTACTTC. Amino acids: CASRSGLYEQYF.